These 17 T cell receptor beta chains originate from one sample sequenced in a study of blood T cell repertoires in COVID-19. Using immunoSEQ multiplex PCR, the repertoire was profiled, and TCRdb retains in-frame clones only, with some absent. The repertoire holds more than 95,000 clones, with around nine tenths as singletons. The sample taken for sequencing was peripheral blood. These receptors came from a human donor in a cohort sampled during active COVID-19.

This clone was counted only a few times. This chain uses TRBV15 with TRBJ2-7; D gene unclear. Trimming removed 0 bases at V and 4 bases at J, with 10 bases between. Germline V gene data show CDR1 as LNHNV and CDR2 as YYDKDF (reference sequence). The CDR3 loop spans 14 amino acids. CDR3 loop: CATSRDRASYEQYF. CDR3 DNA sequence: TGTGCCACCAGCAGAGATCGAGCTTCTTACGAGCAGTACTTC.

The gene calls are TRBV5-1 and TRBJ2-3; TRBD2 matches 8 bases. Germline V gives CDR1 SGHRS, CDR2 YFSETQ. The CDR3 is made up of 14 amino acids. Trimming took 2 bases from V and 5 from J; bases not matched to a gene: 4. The CDR3 nucleotides read TGCGCCAGCAGCTTAAGCGGGGGAGGAGATACGCAGTATTTT. It translates to CASSLSGGGDTQYF. Full variable domain (outside the CDR3, taken from reference TRBV5-1 and TRBJ2-3): KAGVTQTPRYLIKTRGQQVTLSCSPISGHRSVSWYQQTPGQGLQFLFEYFSETQRNKGNFPGRFSGRQFSNSRSEMNVSTLELGDSALYLCASSLSGGGDTQYFGPGTRLTVL.

The CDR3 sequence: CASSSQGSSGNTIYF. In nucleotides, the CDR3 is TGTGCCAGCAGTTCACAGGGCAGCTCTGGAAACACCATATATTTT. V usage is TRBV6-5 and J usage is TRBJ1-3; a possible D gene is TRBD1 (6 bases). Trimming left V 4 bases short and J 0 bases short, with 10 bases between. The V gene's germline CDR1 is MNHEY and CDR2 SVGAGI. The CDR3 covers 15 residues.

V usage is TRBV11-3 and J usage is TRBJ2-2; D not certain. V was trimmed by 5 bases and J by 1 base, leaving 5 bases between them. Looked up from germline, CDR1 is SGHNT and CDR2 is YENEEA. CDR3 length: 13 amino acids. CDR3 DNA sequence: TGTGCCAGCAGCCTTTGGAACACCGGGGAGCTGTTTTTT. It yields the protein CASSLWNTGELFF.

V gene TRBV6-5 combines with J gene TRBJ1-2; D might be TRBD1 (5 bases). Germline V lookup: CDR1 MNHEY, CDR2 SVGAGI. There are 14 residues in the CDR3. With 10 bases removed from V and 5 bases from J, the gap between germline ends came to 20 bases. CDR3 coding DNA: TGTGCCACCCGAGTGGGGGGAAGTTGGTATGGCTACACCTTC. It specifies CATRVGGSWYGYTF.

The chain links TRBV7-9 to TRBJ2-3; D may be TRBD2 (6 bases). CDR1 and CDR2 (germline): SEHNR, FQNEAQ (reference sequence). V lost 5 bases, J lost 0 bases, and 9 bases lay in between. This CDR3 is built from 14 residues. The CDR3 DNA sequence: TGTGCCAGCAGCGTGGGGACTAGCACAGATACGCAGTATTTT. Its protein is CASSVGTSTDTQYF. Full variable domain (missing parts from reference TRBV7-9 and TRBJ2-3): DTGVSQNPRHKITKRGQNVTFRCDPISEHNRLYWYRQTLGQGPEFLTYFQNEAQLEKSRLLSDRFSAERPKGSFSTLEIQRTEQGDSAMYLCASSVGTSTDTQYFGPGTRLTVL.

V gene TRBV27 combines with J gene TRBJ2-7; 9 bases fit TRBD1. CDR1 is MNHEY and CDR2 is SMNVEV in the germline V gene (reference sequence). This CDR3 comprises 15 residues. The junction had 8 bases not matched to a gene; V was cut back by 7 bases and J by 1 base. This CDR3 is CASTPSGTGSYEQYF. CDR3 nucleotide sequence: TGTGCCAGCACCCCCTCCGGGACAGGGTCCTACGAGCAGTACTTC.

This sequence joins TRBV5-4 and TRBJ1-3; D unclear. V lost 5 bases and J lost 0, with 15 bases in between. Germline V gene data show CDR1 as SGHNT and CDR2 as YYREEE (reference sequence). The CDR3 totals 16 residues. Here the CDR3 DNA reads TGTGCCAGCAGTACGGGTCAGTCCTTCTCTGGAAACACCATATATTTT. This gives the protein CASSTGQSFSGNTIYF.

The V call is TRBV6-6, the J call TRBJ1-2; perhaps TRBD1 as D (5 bases). The CDR3 has 15 amino acids. Germline V gene lookup returns CDR1 MNHNY and CDR2 SVGAGI (reference sequence). Trimming left V 2 bases short and J 4 bases short, with 14 bases between. CDR3 DNA sequence: TGTGCCAGCAGTTACGTCGCGCGGGGGAGCTATGGCTACACCTTC. Residues: CASSYVARGSYGYTF.

This chain connects TRBV4-1 to TRBJ2-1, with 7 bases fitting TRBD2. Per germline, CDR1 MGHRA and CDR2 YSYEKL. The CDR3 consists of 19 residues. V lost 2 bases and J lost 2; bases outside the gene matches: 15. The CDR3 sequence is CASSQPERGLAVPYNEQFF. In DNA, the CDR3 is TGCGCCAGCAGCCAACCCGAGAGGGGCCTAGCGGTCCCCTACAATGAGCAGTTCTTC.

This clone has only one observation. The gene calls are TRBV19 and TRBJ2-2; 10 nucleotides match TRBD2. This CDR3 comprises 17 residues. Unmatched junction bases numbered 8, after V lost 2 bases and J lost 5 bases. CDR1 is LNHDA and CDR2 is SQIVND in the germline V gene (reference sequence). CDR3 DNA: TGTGCCAGTAGTATACCCCTCCTAGCGGGGGTTACCGGGGAGCTGTTTTTT. Translated, it gives CASSIPLLAGVTGELFF.

DNA of the CDR3: TGCGCCAGCAGCCCCAGGATATCTAGCACAGATACGCAGTATTTT. It specifies CASSPRISSTDTQYF. The chain joins TRBV5-1 to TRBJ2-3; no clear D gene. CDR3 length equals 15 residues. V was cut by 4 bases and J by 0 bases, with 12 bases left in between. Germline CDR1 and CDR2: SGHRS and YFSETQ.

This sequence joins TRBV30 and TRBJ2-1, with 10 bases identical to TRBD2. In germline, CDR1 is GTSNPN, CDR2 SVGIG (reference sequence). The CDR3 has 15 amino acids. J gave up 3 bases and V 6 bases, and 8 bases lay outside the gene matches. The CDR3 spells CACGTSERGYNEQFF. The CDR3 nucleotides read TGTGCCTGTGGGACTAGCGAGAGAGGCTACAATGAGCAGTTCTTC.

V and J are TRBV21-1 and TRBJ1-5; TRBD1, the table's D call, was not compared with the DNA. TRBV21-1 is tagged as a pseudogene. CDR3 length: 12 amino acids. The CDR3, as DNA: TGTGCCAGCACCACGACAGATCAGCCCCAGCATTTT. Protein: CASTTTDQPQHF.

The chain employs TRBV3-1 (or the pseudogene TRBV3-2) and TRBJ2-7; TRBD2 matches at 10 bases. Germline assignment: CDR1 LGHDT and CDR2 YNNKEL (reference sequence). The trim removed 8 bases at V and 6 bases at J, leaving 10 bases unmatched. This CDR3 spans 14 amino acids. The CDR3 here is CASASALAGVEQYF. The CDR3 nucleotides are TGTGCCAGCGCCTCTGCCCTAGCGGGAGTCGAGCAGTACTTC.

CDR3 in DNA: TGTGCCAGCAGCCAAGGCGGGACTAGCGGATACAATGAGCAGTTCTTC. Protein sequence: CASSQGGTSGYNEQFF. The chain carries TRBV3-1 (or the pseudogene TRBV3-2) and TRBJ2-1; 11 bases align to TRBD2. The V gene's germline CDR1 is LGHDT and CDR2 YNNKEL (reference sequence). The CDR3 has 16 residues. V was clipped by 1 base and J by 4 bases; unmatched bases: 3.

DNA of the CDR3: TGTGCCAGCAGCTTAGTGGGGGGAGATGGCTACACCTTC. Its translation is CASSLVGGDGYTF. V usage is TRBV7-2 and J usage is TRBJ1-2; TRBD1 is a possible D gene (5 bases). The CDR3 loop spans 13 amino acids. Germline V gene lookup returns CDR1 SGHTA and CDR2 FQGNSA. The V gene lost 1 base and the J gene lost 6 bases, with 9 bases spanning the gap.